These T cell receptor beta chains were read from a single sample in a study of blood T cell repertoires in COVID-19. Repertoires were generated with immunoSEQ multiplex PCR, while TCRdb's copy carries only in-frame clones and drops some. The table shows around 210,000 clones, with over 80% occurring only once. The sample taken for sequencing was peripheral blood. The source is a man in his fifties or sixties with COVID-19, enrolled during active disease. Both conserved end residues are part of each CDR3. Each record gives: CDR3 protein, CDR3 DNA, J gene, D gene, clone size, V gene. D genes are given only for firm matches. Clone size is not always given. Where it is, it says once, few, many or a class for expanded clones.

CSVEGNSPNEQFF,TGCAGCGTTGAAGGTAATAGCCCCAATGAGCAGTTCTTC,TRBJ2-1,.,once,TRBV29-1
CASSYTLSQGGQPQHF,TGTGCCAGCAGTTACACGCTGTCGCAGGGAGGTCAGCCCCAGCATTTT,TRBJ1-5,.,few,TRBV6-6
CASSLDLSSRGARFIAAFF,TGTGCCAGCAGCTTAGATCTATCTTCGCGGGGGGCGCGATTTATAGCAGCTTTCTTT,TRBJ1-1,.,.,TRBV11-2
CASNRIRTVNEQFF,TGTGCCAGCAACCGAATAAGGACAGTCAATGAGCAGTTCTTC,TRBJ2-1,.,once,TRBV11-2
CASSESGTDGYTF,TGTGCCAGCAGTGAATCAGGAACCGATGGCTACACCTTC,TRBJ1-2,.,.,TRBV25-1
CASSLGPRRNTGELFF,TGCGCCAGCAGCTTGGGACCGCGGAGGAACACCGGGGAGCTGTTTTTT,TRBJ2-2,.,.,TRBV5-1
CAWGRVPQETQYF,TGTGCCTGGGGCAGGGTACCCCAAGAGACCCAGTACTTC,TRBJ2-5,.,.,TRBV30
CASSGPLLAADTQYF,TGCGCCAGCAGCGGACCCCTACTAGCAGCAGATACGCAGTATTTT,TRBJ2-3,.,.,TRBV5-1
CASTQKEAGELFF,TGCGCCAGCACCCAGAAGGAGGCCGGGGAGCTGTTTTTT,TRBJ2-2,.,.,TRBV10-2
CASRPRDRDEKLFF,TGTGCCAGCAGACCCCGGGACAGAGATGAAAAACTGTTTTTT,TRBJ1-4,TRBD1,.,TRBV2
CASSIITGGVMNTEAFF,TGTGCCAGCAGCATAATCACAGGTGGGGTCATGAACACTGAAGCTTTCTTT,TRBJ1-1,.,.,TRBV14
CASSGGNYGYTF,TGTGCCAGCAGTGGGGGGAACTATGGCTACACCTTC,TRBJ1-2,.,once,TRBV28
CASSAPKTGRYNSPLHF,TGTGCCAGCAGCGCCCCGAAGACAGGGCGGTACAATTCACCCCTCCACTTT,TRBJ1-6,TRBD1,.,TRBV9
CASGDRVGGYTF,TGTGCCAGCGGTGACAGAGTCGGTGGCTACACCTTC,TRBJ1-2,.,few,TRBV12-3/TRBV12-4
CASSLIGGGEQFF,TGTGCCAGCAGTTTAATTGGGGGCGGTGAGCAGTTCTTC,TRBJ2-1,.,.,TRBV12-3/TRBV12-4
CATSPRGHYGYTF,TGTGCCACCTCCCCCAGGGGGCACTATGGCTACACCTTC,TRBJ1-2,TRBD1,.,TRBV15
CASRERGYREEQYF,TGTGCCAGCAGGGAGAGGGGTTATCGGGAGGAGCAGTACTTC,TRBJ2-7,.,.,TRBV28
CAISESPTGYGYTF,TGTGCCATCAGTGAGTCGCCCACGGGCTATGGCTACACCTTC,TRBJ1-2,.,.,TRBV10-3
CASSGGDRGEANYGYTF,TGTGCCAGCAGTGGGGGAGACAGGGGGGAAGCTAACTATGGCTACACCTTC,TRBJ1-2,TRBD1,.,TRBV25-1
CASSQGQVDGYTF,TGTGCCAGCAGCCAAGGACAGGTAGATGGCTACACCTTC,TRBJ1-2,.,.,TRBV4-2
CASSSLDQVSPYGYTF,TGTGCCAGTAGTTCATTAGACCAGGTCTCTCCCTATGGCTACACCTTC,TRBJ1-2,.,.,TRBV19
CASSAGTGGSGANVLTF,TGTGCCAGCAGTGCCGGGACAGGGGGCTCTGGGGCCAACGTCCTGACTTTC,TRBJ2-6,TRBD1,.,TRBV25-1
CATSGRTGQETQYF,TGTGCCACCAGCGGACGGACAGGACAAGAGACCCAGTACTTC,TRBJ2-5,TRBD1,.,TRBV15
CASRWGQSLYEQYF,TGTGCCAGCAGATGGGGACAGTCTCTCTACGAGCAGTACTTC,TRBJ2-7,TRBD1,.,TRBV27
CASRAGRGTYNSPLHF,TGTGCCAGCAGGGCAGGGAGGGGAACCTATAATTCACCCCTCCACTTT,TRBJ1-6,.,.,TRBV27
CASSISQVNTEAFF,TGTGCCAGTAGTATTTCGCAGGTGAACACTGAAGCTTTCTTT,TRBJ1-1,.,.,TRBV19
CASNTGLATYNEQFF,TGTGCCAGCAACACCGGGCTAGCGACTTACAATGAGCAGTTCTTC,TRBJ2-1,.,.,TRBV5-4
CASFEPLGQLNTEAFF,TGTGCCAGCTTCGAACCCCTGGGACAGCTGAACACTGAAGCTTTCTTT,TRBJ1-1,TRBD1,.,TRBV28
CASSSKIGGGSTDTQYF,TGTGCCAGCAGCAGCAAAATTGGCGGGGGTAGCACAGATACGCAGTATTTT,TRBJ2-3,TRBD2,.,TRBV5-4
CASSPSRDRGFGYTF,TGTGCCAGCAGCCCCTCTCGGGACAGGGGTTTTGGCTACACCTTC,TRBJ1-2,TRBD1,.,TRBV27
CASSPLAQGNEQFF,TGTGCCAGCAGTCCATTAGCACAGGGGAATGAGCAGTTCTTC,TRBJ2-1,TRBD1,.,TRBV6-5
CAWSVRGQLNEKLFF,TGTGCCTGGAGTGTAAGAGGACAGCTAAATGAAAAACTGTTTTTT,TRBJ1-4,.,.,TRBV30
CASSRPGGDYEQYF,TGTGCCAGCAGCCGACCCGGAGGGGACTACGAGCAGTACTTC,TRBJ2-7,.,few,TRBV5-4
CASSLPTGGRQPQHF,TGTGCCAGCAGCCTACCGACAGGGGGCCGGCAGCCCCAGCATTTT,TRBJ1-5,TRBD1,.,TRBV28
CATSEIGQGRFSGELFF,TGTGCCACCAGTGAAATAGGACAGGGGAGGTTCAGCGGGGAGCTGTTTTTT,TRBJ2-2,TRBD1,.,TRBV24-1
CASMTLRGTEAFF,TGTGCCAGCATGACTTTAAGGGGCACTGAAGCTTTCTTT,TRBJ1-1,.,few,TRBV27
CASSLQDLGEAFF,TGCGCCAGCAGCTTGCAGGATCTGGGTGAAGCTTTCTTT,TRBJ1-1,.,.,TRBV5-1
CASSPRTGGNTEAFF,TGTGCCAGCTCACCACGAACAGGGGGGAACACTGAAGCTTTCTTT,TRBJ1-1,TRBD1,.,TRBV18